This passage covers 3 T cell receptor beta chains from one sample sequenced in a study of T-cell memory formation after mild COVID-19. TCRdb processed the 5' RACE reads anew with MiXCR; each CDR3 protein has one entry. Of approximately 190,000 distinct CDR3 sequences detected, 15% to 20% appear once; the ten largest clones hold 2% to 3%. Sequencing was carried out using PBMCs or a T cell subset sorted from them (not recorded which). Receptors were obtained from an adult woman who had mild COVID-19 (a few samples of this study predate the infection). Cell type and time point are not known.

This clonotype turned up a few times. The gene calls are TRBV7-9 and TRBJ2-2; D gene unclear. The CDR3 is 15 residues long. From germline, CDR1 is SEHNR and CDR2 FQNEAQ (reference sequence). The V end lost 5 bases, the J end lost 2 bases, and 12 bases lay between the germline ends. CDR3 sequence: CASSPRSVNTGELFF. DNA of the CDR3: TGTGCCAGCAGCCCGAGGTCCGTTAACACCGGGGAGCTGTTTTTT.

The V gene is TRBV20-1, the J gene TRBJ2-3; D is ambiguous. The CDR3 is 13 amino acids. Per germline, CDR1 DFQATT and CDR2 SNEGSKA (reference sequence). Trimming took off 7 bases at V and 0 bases at J, with 11 bases between the two ends. For the CDR3, the DNA is TGCAGTGGGGGAATGTCTAGCACAGATACGCAGTATTTT. Protein sequence: CSGGMSSTDTQYF.

This clonotype has a handful of counts. The gene calls are TRBV19 and TRBJ1-2, with D unclear. The CDR3 runs to 16 residues. CDR1 is LNHDA, CDR2 SQIVND, per germline (reference sequence). The V end was cut by 2 bases, the J end by 1 base, with 14 bases between. The CDR3 protein is CASSIPGGRGNYGYTF. CDR3 bases: TGTGCCAGTAGTATACCGGGAGGGAGAGGTAACTATGGCTACACCTTC.